The 9 T cell receptor beta chains below all came from one sample that was sequenced in a study of T cell responses to AZD1222 COVID-19 vaccine. Assay used: immunoSEQ multiplex PCR; TCRdb lists only in-frame clones, some missing. This table has around 83,000 clones, more than 70% appearing once. This specimen consisted of peripheral blood, obtained on day 0 of AZD1222 vaccination. The receptors originated from an adult in good health.

This chain links TRBV21-1 with TRBJ1-1. TRBV21-1 is a pseudogene segment. The CDR3 totals 11 residues. CDR3 coding DNA: TGTGGGGACGGTTCGAACACTGAAGCTTTCTTT. It translates to CGDGSNTEAFF.

The CDR3 spells CASSRFLAGGEETQYF. The CDR3 DNA reads TGTGCCAGCAGCAGATTTCTAGCGGGAGGGGAAGAGACCCAGTACTTC. The chain couples TRBV9 to TRBJ2-5, with 12 positions matching TRBD2. Per the germline V gene, CDR1 is SGDLS and CDR2 is YYNGEE. V dropped 4 bases and J dropped 3; count of bases not matched to a gene: 7. This CDR3 spans 16 amino acids.

The CDR3 loop reads CASSPQGGDEQFF. CDR3 nucleotide sequence: TGTGCCAGTAGTCCACAGGGGGGCGATGAGCAGTTCTTC. This chain joins TRBV19 and TRBJ2-1; TRBD1 agrees at 8 bases. The CDR3 is 13 residues long. Germline V CDR1 and CDR2: LNHDA, SQIVND (reference sequence). Losses at the gene ends were 5 bases for V and 8 bases for J; bases not matched to a gene: 5.

The CDR3 DNA is TGTGCCAGCAGCCCGGGACAGGGGACCCTCTACACCTTC. Amino acid sequence: CASSPGQGTLYTF. This rearrangement joins TRBV28 to TRBJ1-2; 10 bases are shared with TRBD1. From germline, CDR1 is MDHEN and CDR2 SYDVKM. The CDR3 loop spans 13 amino acids. V shed 6 bases and J 10 bases; nucleotides not matched to a gene: 8.

The rearrangement uses TRBV9 and TRBJ1-2; D possibly corresponds to TRBD1 (6 bases). The CDR3 is made up of 15 amino acids. CDR1 and CDR2 from the germline V gene are SGDLS and YYNGEE. The ends were cut back, 2 bases at V and 8 bases at J, with 19 bases in the middle. The CDR3 is CASSVTGSSVGGYTF. CDR3 bases: TGTGCCAGCAGCGTTACAGGGTCCTCTGTCGGAGGCTACACCTTC.

This chain connects TRBV29-1 to TRBJ2-2; D remains unclear. Germline values: CDR1 SQVTM, CDR2 ANQGSEA. V lost 2 bases and J 2 bases, leaving 0 bases between the germline ends. This CDR3 region has 11 residues. CDR3 protein: CSVENTGELFF. The DNA of the CDR3 is TGCAGCGTTGAAAACACCGGGGAGCTGTTTTTT.

The chain carries TRBV11-2 and TRBJ2-1; D is unresolved. Germline V gives CDR1 SGHAT, CDR2 FQNNGV. V was trimmed by 6 bases and J by 0 bases, leaving 15 bases between them. The CDR3 runs to 16 residues. CDR3: CASSHIDSSSYNEQFF. The CDR3 DNA sequence: TGTGCCAGCAGTCACATAGATAGTTCCTCCTACAATGAGCAGTTCTTC.

V usage is TRBV3-1 (or the pseudogene TRBV3-2) and J usage is TRBJ2-1; TRBD1 matches at 7 bases. The length of the CDR3 is 17 residues. J gave up 0 bases and V 1 base, and 6 bases lay outside the gene matches. In germline, CDR1 is LGHDT, CDR2 YNNKEL (reference sequence). Here the CDR3 DNA reads TGTGCCAGCAGCCAAGCCCTGGGGGACAGCTCCTACAATGAGCAGTTCTTC. Amino acids: CASSQALGDSSYNEQFF.

The chain joins TRBV4-2 to TRBJ1-6; D ambiguous. The CDR3 totals 16 residues. Between the trimmed V and J ends, which lost 0 bases and 5 bases, there was a span of 11 bases. The germline CDR1 and CDR2 sequences are LGHNA and YNFKEQ. CDR3 protein: CASSQDYPVDNSPLHF. The CDR3 DNA reads TGTGCCAGCAGCCAAGATTATCCCGTAGATAATTCACCCCTCCACTTT.